These T cell receptor beta chains were read from a single sample in a study of T cell changes during pregnancy in multiple sclerosis. The repertoire was sequenced with immunoSEQ multiplex PCR; TCRdb's copy has only in-frame clones and lacks some. This sample has about 110,000 clones, with under 95% found just once. The sequencing used peripheral blood, collected before pregnancy. The receptors derive from a female donor with multiple sclerosis, enrolled in a pregnancy study. Both conserved end residues are part of each CDR3. The order of the fields is CDR3 length, V gene, J gene, D gene, clone size, CDR3 protein, CDR3 DNA. The D gene is left open where the match is weak. A row's size may be missing; if present it is once, few, many or a size class.

length: 17; V: TRBV4-3; J: TRBJ1-2; D: .; size: .; CDR3: CASSQVSGLRGGHGYTF; DNA: TGCGCCAGCAGCCAAGTTTCGGGGTTGCGGGGGGGCCATGGCTACACCTTC
length: 15; V: TRBV7-3; J: TRBJ2-1; D: .; size: .; CDR3: CASSFEGGTYNEQFF; DNA: TGTGCCAGCAGCTTCGAGGGCGGGACGTACAATGAGCAGTTCTTC
length: 14; V: TRBV29-1; J: TRBJ2-5; D: TRBD2; size: .; CDR3: CSVRRTSGSETQYF; DNA: TGCAGCGTTCGAAGGACTAGCGGGAGTGAGACCCAGTACTTC
length: 16; V: TRBV18; J: TRBJ2-7; D: .; size: .; CDR3: CASSPPAGTSSYEQYF; DNA: TGTGCCAGCTCACCGCCAGCCGGGACTTCCTCCTACGAGCAGTACTTC
length: 15; V: TRBV15; J: TRBJ2-5; D: .; size: .; CDR3: CATSRGRAGKETQYF; DNA: TGTGCCACCAGCAGAGGCAGGGCAGGGAAAGAGACCCAGTACTTC
length: 14; V: TRBV28; J: TRBJ2-2; D: .; size: once; CDR3: CASSIRDGAGELFF; DNA: TGTGCCAGCAGTATCAGGGATGGAGCCGGGGAGCTGTTTTTT
length: 13; V: TRBV19; J: TRBJ2-1; D: .; size: .; CDR3: CASSIGGGLRQFF; DNA: TGTGCCAGTAGTATAGGGGGCGGACTAAGGCAGTTCTTC
length: 15; V: TRBV11-3; J: TRBJ1-1; D: .; size: .; CDR3: CASSFQQGRATEAFF; DNA: TGTGCCAGCAGCTTCCAACAGGGACGGGCCACTGAAGCTTTCTTT
length: 12; V: TRBV7-8; J: TRBJ2-7; D: .; size: few; CDR3: CASSQQGEEQYF; DNA: TGTGCCAGCAGCCAACAGGGTGAGGAGCAGTACTTC
length: 13; V: TRBV7-3; J: TRBJ1-2; D: .; size: .; CDR3: CASSLTRAYGYTF; DNA: TGTGCCAGCAGCTTAACGCGGGCCTATGGCTACACCTTC
length: 17; V: TRBV7-8; J: TRBJ2-1; D: .; size: .; CDR3: CASSQGFREHSYNEQFF; DNA: TGTGCCAGCAGCCAAGGCTTTCGGGAACACTCCTACAATGAGCAGTTCTTC
length: 18; V: TRBV11-2; J: TRBJ2-1; D: TRBD2; size: .; CDR3: CASSPKPWGGSPYNEQFF; DNA: TGTGCCAGCAGCCCTAAACCCTGGGGCGGGAGTCCTTACAATGAGCAGTTCTTC
length: 16; V: TRBV10-3; J: TRBJ2-2; D: .; size: .; CDR3: CAISVSTLASTGELFF; DNA: TGTGCCATCAGTGTCTCCACGCTAGCTTCCACCGGGGAGCTGTTTTTT
length: 15; V: TRBV7-9; J: TRBJ1-1; D: .; size: .; CDR3: CASTPRGGLGTEAFF; DNA: TGTGCCAGCACCCCGCGTGGGGGCTTGGGCACTGAAGCTTTCTTT
length: 14; V: TRBV30; J: TRBJ1-2; D: .; size: .; CDR3: CAWSVLRGKYGYTF; DNA: TGTGCCTGGAGTGTACTCCGGGGGAAGTATGGCTACACCTTC
length: 16; V: TRBV15; J: TRBJ2-1; D: .; size: .; CDR3: CATSRDLIGGGTEQFF; DNA: TGTGCCACCAGCAGAGATCTGATTGGGGGAGGAACTGAGCAGTTCTTC
length: 15; V: TRBV30; J: TRBJ2-4; D: .; size: .; CDR3: CAWTFSGVAKNIQYF; DNA: TGTGCCTGGACGTTTTCGGGGGTAGCCAAAAACATTCAGTACTTC
length: 16; V: TRBV29-1; J: TRBJ2-1; D: .; size: .; CDR3: CSVVYYTLHQVYEQFF; DNA: TGCAGCGTTGTTTATTATACACTCCACCAGGTGTATGAGCAGTTCTTC
length: 13; V: TRBV6-4; J: TRBJ2-1; D: TRBD2; size: .; CDR3: CASSDLAGDEQFF; DNA: TGTGCCAGCAGTGATTTGGCGGGGGATGAGCAGTTCTTC
length: 12; V: TRBV11-2; J: TRBJ1-1; D: .; size: .; CDR3: CASSFQNTEAFF; DNA: TGTGCCAGCAGCTTCCAGAACACTGAAGCTTTCTTT
length: 16; V: TRBV7-2; J: TRBJ1-4; D: TRBD1; size: .; CDR3: CASSTDRGATNEKLFF; DNA: TGTGCCAGCAGCACGGACAGGGGTGCAACTAATGAAAAACTGTTTTTT
length: 14; V: TRBV19; J: TRBJ1-5; D: TRBD1; size: .; CDR3: CAILDRGGNQPQHF; DNA: TGTGCCATCTTGGACAGGGGTGGCAATCAGCCCCAGCATTTT